Following are 21 T cell receptor beta chains from one sample sequenced in a study of Ad26.COV2.S vaccination and SARS-CoV-2 variants. The treatment was: approximately 18 received Ad26.COV2.S at low or high dose, single or two shots; 5 received placebo; per-sample allocation not given. Day 63 after the first injection of vaccine or placebo was the sampling time. The method was immunoSEQ multiplex PCR; TCRdb's version includes in-frame clones alone and lacks a portion of them. The sample holds about 390,000 clones, about 90% seen once. The sequencing here drew on peripheral blood, taken in a trial of Ad26.COV2.S vaccine versus placebo. The receptors were gathered from a person aged 18-60 years who received the Ad26.COV2.S COVID-19 vaccine or a placebo.

This clone was recorded only once. Other DNA variants within this sample encode the same CDR3. The chain couples TRBV5-6 to TRBJ1-5, with D possibly TRBD1 on 5 matching bases. Germline V gene data show CDR1 as SGHDT and CDR2 as YYEEEE. The length of the CDR3 is 14 residues. V gave up 1 base and J gave up 1 base, with 6 bases separating them. In DNA, the CDR3 is TGTGCCAGCAGCTTGTGGGGGAGCAATCAGCCCCAGCATTTT. It is translated as CASSLWGSNQPQHF.

The chain links TRBV2 to TRBJ2-1; D unresolved. The V gene's germline CDR1 is SNHLY and CDR2 FYNNEI. The CDR3 totals 15 residues. Trimming left V 4 bases short and J 7 bases short, with 17 bases between. For the CDR3, the DNA is TGTGCCAGCAGTGGCGGACGGATATCGAGGAATGAGCAGTTCTTC. Protein product: CASSGGRISRNEQFF.

V usage is TRBV3-1 (or the pseudogene TRBV3-2) and J usage is TRBJ2-4, with 7 bases fitting TRBD2. Germline CDR1 reads LGHDT; CDR2 reads YNNKEL (reference sequence). CDR3 size: 14 residues. V lost 4 bases, J lost 2 bases, and 2 bases stayed unmatched. The CDR3: CASSPRGTKNIQYF. DNA of the CDR3: TGTGCCAGCAGCCCGCGGGGGACCAAAAACATTCAGTACTTC.

CDR3 residues: CASSLKSGANVLTF. DNA for the CDR3: TGTGCCAGCAGCCTTAAATCTGGGGCCAACGTCCTGACTTTC. This chain connects TRBV5-5 to TRBJ2-6; D remains unclear. Germline CDR1 reads SGHKS; CDR2 reads YYEKEE (reference sequence). There are 14 residues in the CDR3. The V end was cut by 4 bases, the J end by 1 base, with 6 bases between.

This clone was observed a handful of times. V usage is TRBV5-4 and J usage is TRBJ2-7, with TRBD2 matching 8 bases. From germline, CDR1 is SGHNT and CDR2 YYREEE (reference sequence). Trimming took 5 bases from V and 0 from J; bases not matched to a gene: 7. This CDR3 comprises 15 residues. The CDR3 is CASSSLAGSSYEQYF. The DNA of the CDR3 is TGTGCCAGCAGTTCTCTAGCGGGTAGCTCCTACGAGCAGTACTTC.

The chain uses TRBV28 and TRBJ1-5, with a tentative D call TRBD1 (5 bases). Trimming stripped 5 bases from V and 7 bases from J, with 18 bases between. CDR1 and CDR2 (germline): MDHEN, SYDVKM. The CDR3 totals 15 residues. CDR3 DNA: TGTGCCAGCAGTGAAGGGCTTTGGGACTACCAGCCCCAGCATTTT. It yields the protein CASSEGLWDYQPQHF.

The J gene is TRBJ2-7, the V gene TRBV19; D might be TRBD1 or TRBD2, each matching 5 bases. V lost 6 bases to trimming and J lost 4 bases, with 19 bases between them. Looked up from germline, CDR1 is LNHDA and CDR2 is SQIVND (reference sequence). The CDR3 contains 15 residues. The CDR3 bases are TGTGCCAGTAGCGTCCCAGGGACGGCAATTTACGAGCAGTACTTC. Its protein is CASSVPGTAIYEQYF.

Concerning this clone: Different DNA sequences within this sample yield the same CDR3. This chain connects TRBV9 to TRBJ2-3; the D is unclear. This CDR3 is 13 amino acids long. The V end was cut by 0 bases, the J end by 5 bases, with 7 bases between. CDR1 is SGDLS and CDR2 is YYNGEE in the germline V gene. The CDR3 protein is CASSVVSGDTQYF. CDR3 sequence (DNA): TGTGCCAGCAGCGTAGTAAGTGGAGATACGCAGTATTTT.

V and J are TRBV7-2 and TRBJ2-5; D assignment may be TRBD1 or TRBD2 (5 bases each). The CDR3 has 14 amino acids. V lost 2 bases to trimming and J lost 4 bases, with 11 bases between them. Looked up from germline, CDR1 is SGHTA and CDR2 is FQGNSA. The chain's CDR3 is CASSLSEGTETQYF. The CDR3 nucleotides are TGTGCCAGCAGCTTATCCGAGGGGACAGAGACCCAGTACTTC.

V and J are TRBV6-5 and TRBJ1-6; 7 nucleotides agree with TRBD1. The CDR3 is made up of 16 amino acids. Per germline, CDR1 MNHEY and CDR2 SVGAGI. Trimming at V came to 3 bases and at J to 10 bases, leaving 12 bases not matched to a gene. The CDR3 here is CASSYMSGRGESPLHF. The CDR3 DNA sequence: TGTGCCAGCAGTTATATGTCGGGCAGGGGGGAATCACCCCTCCACTTT.

This rearrangement joins TRBV28 to TRBJ2-7; D ambiguous. Trimming removed 6 bases from V and 0 bases from J, with 3 bases in between. CDR1 and CDR2 from the germline V gene are MDHEN and SYDVKM. The CDR3 runs 11 residues. The CDR3 sequence: CASSRSYEQYF. CDR3 in DNA: TGTGCCAGCAGCCGCTCCTACGAGCAGTACTTC.

This rearrangement joins TRBV9 to TRBJ2-3, with 9 nucleotides matching TRBD1. CDR1 and CDR2 from the germline V gene are SGDLS and YYNGEE. The length of the CDR3 is 15 residues. The V gene end was trimmed by 3 bases and the J gene end by 0 bases; junction bases not matched to a gene: 2. CDR3 DNA sequence: TGTGCCAGCAGCGCGGGACAGGGAAGCACAGATACGCAGTATTTT. Translated: CASSAGQGSTDTQYF.

This chain links TRBV25-1 with TRBJ2-3; 8 nucleotides match TRBD2. CDR1 is MGHDK, CDR2 SYGVNS, per germline. V was clipped by 6 bases and J by 5 bases; unmatched bases: 13. CDR3 length: 16 residues. The DNA of the CDR3 is TGTGCCAGCAGCCCCCCTGCGGGGGGTAGAGTAGATACGCAGTATTTT. Translating gives CASSPPAGGRVDTQYF. Drawing the rest from reference TRBV25-1 and TRBJ2-3, the complete variable domain is EADIYQTPRYLVIGTGKKITLECSQTMGHDKMYWYQQDPGMELHLIHYSYGVNSTEKGDLSSESTVSRIRTEHFPLTLESARPSHTSQYLCASSPPAGGRVDTQYFGPGTRLTVL.

The rearrangement joins TRBV7-8 to TRBJ2-1; D is possibly TRBD1 or TRBD2 (5 bases each). Trimming shortened V by 1 base and J by 2 bases, and 12 bases separated the two germline ends. The CDR3 runs 16 residues. The germline CDR1 and CDR2 sequences are SGHVS and FQNEAQ. The CDR3 protein is CASSLVVRDPYNEQFF. The CDR3 DNA follows: TGTGCCAGCAGCTTAGTTGTCAGGGACCCCTACAATGAGCAGTTCTTC.

The chain joins TRBV29-1 to TRBJ1-2, with 7 bases matching TRBD1. Germline V lookup: CDR1 SQVTM, CDR2 ANQGSEA. The CDR3 runs 15 residues. The V and J ends lost 0 bases and 4 bases, in that order; junction bases with no gene match: 8. This CDR3 reads CSVEDKAGGVYGYTF. The CDR3 nucleotides are TGCAGCGTTGAAGATAAGGCAGGGGGTGTCTATGGCTACACCTTC.

The chain has TRBV19 and TRBJ1-1; 11 nucleotides agree with TRBD1. Trimming at V came to 6 bases and at J to 5 bases, leaving 5 bases not matched to a gene. The CDR3 contains 14 residues. Germline V gene data show CDR1 as LNHDA and CDR2 as SQIVND (reference sequence). CDR3 amino acids: CASRRDRGMTEAFF. In nucleotides, the CDR3 is TGTGCCAGTAGAAGGGACAGGGGGATGACTGAAGCTTTCTTT.

V and J are TRBV2 and TRBJ1-1; D not certain. The germline V gene has CDR1 SNHLY and CDR2 FYNNEI. The CDR3 contains 14 residues. V was clipped by 6 bases and J by 1 base, with 12 bases between them. The CDR3 loop reads CASSGGRKNTEAFF. DNA of the CDR3: TGTGCCAGCAGCGGTGGGCGGAAGAACACTGAAGCTTTCTTT.

The rearrangement uses TRBV6-2 or TRBV6-3 and TRBJ2-7; D is perhaps TRBD2 (5 bases). Trimming took off 5 bases at V and 0 bases at J, with 14 bases between the two ends. Per the germline V gene, CDR1 is MNHEY and CDR2 is SVGEGT. CDR3 length equals 15 residues. CDR3 protein: CASSTWTASSYEQYF. The CDR3, as DNA: TGTGCCAGCAGTACATGGACTGCCAGCTCCTACGAGCAGTACTTC.

This chain uses TRBV11-2 with TRBJ2-7; a weak D match, TRBD1 (6 bases). Per the germline V gene, CDR1 is SGHAT and CDR2 is FQNNGV. The CDR3 is 12 amino acids. V shed 5 bases and J shed 4 bases, with 9 bases lying between them. The CDR3 protein is CASSQTGYEQYF. The CDR3 bases are TGTGCCAGCAGCCAAACAGGGTACGAGCAGTACTTC. Full variable domain (rest looked up from reference TRBV11-2 and TRBJ2-7): EAGVAQSPRYKIIEKRQSVAFWCNPISGHATLYWYQQILGQGPKLLIQFQNNGVVDDSQLPKDRFSAERLKGVDSTLKIQPAKLEDSAVYLCASSQTGYEQYFGPGTRLTVT.

This chain joins TRBV11-2 and TRBJ2-1; a weak D match, TRBD2 (7 bases). V lost 8 bases and J 10 bases, leaving 30 bases between the germline ends. Per the germline V gene, CDR1 is SGHAT and CDR2 is FQNNGV. This CDR3 has 17 residues. This CDR3 is CASYSPAGQRMGGEQFF. The CDR3 region has the DNA TGTGCCAGCTACTCGCCAGCGGGACAACGAATGGGTGGGGAGCAGTTCTTC.

This rearrangement joins TRBV6-2 or TRBV6-3 to TRBJ2-1; TRBD1 agrees at 9 bases. CDR3 length: 14 amino acids. Germline CDR1 is MNHEY and CDR2 is SVGEGT. Losses at the gene ends were 0 bases for V and 6 bases for J; bases not matched to a gene: 0. CDR3 amino acids: CASSYSTGGNEQFF. The DNA of the CDR3 is TGTGCCAGCAGTTACTCGACAGGGGGCAATGAGCAGTTCTTC.